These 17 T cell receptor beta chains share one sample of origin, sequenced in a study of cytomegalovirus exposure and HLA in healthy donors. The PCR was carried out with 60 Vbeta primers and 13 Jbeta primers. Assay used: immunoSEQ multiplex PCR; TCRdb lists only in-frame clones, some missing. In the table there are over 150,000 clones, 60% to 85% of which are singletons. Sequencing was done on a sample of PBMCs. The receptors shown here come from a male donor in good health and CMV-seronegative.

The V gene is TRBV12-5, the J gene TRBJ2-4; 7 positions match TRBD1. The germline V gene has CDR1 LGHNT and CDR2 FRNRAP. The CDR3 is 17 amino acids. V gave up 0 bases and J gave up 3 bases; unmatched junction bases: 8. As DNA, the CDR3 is TGTGCTAGTGGTTTGGTCCGGGACAGACCATTCAAAAACATTCAGTACTTC. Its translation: CASGLVRDRPFKNIQYF.

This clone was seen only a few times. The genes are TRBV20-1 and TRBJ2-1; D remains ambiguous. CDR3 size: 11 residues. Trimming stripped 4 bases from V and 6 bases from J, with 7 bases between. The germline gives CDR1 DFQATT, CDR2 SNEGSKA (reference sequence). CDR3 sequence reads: CSAINGNEQFF. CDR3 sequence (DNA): TGCAGTGCTATAAACGGCAATGAGCAGTTCTTC.

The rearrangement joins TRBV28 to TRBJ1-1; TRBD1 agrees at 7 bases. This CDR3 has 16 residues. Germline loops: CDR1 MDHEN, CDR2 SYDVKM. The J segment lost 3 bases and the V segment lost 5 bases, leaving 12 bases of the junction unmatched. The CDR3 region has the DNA TGTGCCAGCAGTCCAGGAGGGGGCTTATCGGACACTGAAGCTTTCTTT. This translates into CASSPGGGLSDTEAFF.

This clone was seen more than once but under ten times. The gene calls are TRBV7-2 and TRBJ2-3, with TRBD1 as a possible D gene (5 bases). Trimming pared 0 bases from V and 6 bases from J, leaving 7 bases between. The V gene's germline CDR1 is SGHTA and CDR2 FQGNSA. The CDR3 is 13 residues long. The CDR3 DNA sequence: TGTGCCAGCAGCTTAGCGAAGGGGGATACGCAGTATTTT. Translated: CASSLAKGDTQYF.

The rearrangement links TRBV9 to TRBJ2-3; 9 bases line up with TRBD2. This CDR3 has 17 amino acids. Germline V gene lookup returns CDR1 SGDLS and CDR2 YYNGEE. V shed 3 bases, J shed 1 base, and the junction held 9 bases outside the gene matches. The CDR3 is CASSGSSGDLGTDTQYF. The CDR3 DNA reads TGTGCCAGCAGCGGATCTAGCGGGGACCTGGGCACAGATACGCAGTATTTT.

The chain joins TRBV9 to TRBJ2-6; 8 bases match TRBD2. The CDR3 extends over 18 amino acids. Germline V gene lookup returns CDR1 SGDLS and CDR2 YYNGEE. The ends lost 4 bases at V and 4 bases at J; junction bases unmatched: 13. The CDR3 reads CASSISGGASSGANVLTF. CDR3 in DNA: TGTGCCAGCAGCATCTCCGGGGGGGCGTCATCGGGGGCCAACGTCCTGACTTTC.

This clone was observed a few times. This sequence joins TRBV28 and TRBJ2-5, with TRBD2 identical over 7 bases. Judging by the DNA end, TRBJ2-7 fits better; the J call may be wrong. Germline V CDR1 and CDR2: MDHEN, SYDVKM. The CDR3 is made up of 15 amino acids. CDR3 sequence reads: CASSSSGVSSYEQYF. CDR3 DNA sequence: TGTGCCAGCAGTTCGAGCGGGGTTAGCTCCTACGAGCAGTACTTC.

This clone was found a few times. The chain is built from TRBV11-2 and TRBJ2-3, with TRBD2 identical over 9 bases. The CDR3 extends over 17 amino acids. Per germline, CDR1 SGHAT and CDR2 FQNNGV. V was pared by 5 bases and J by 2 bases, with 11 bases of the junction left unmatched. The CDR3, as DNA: TGTGCCAGCAGCCTAAGCTCGAGCGGGGGGTACACAGATACGCAGTATTTT. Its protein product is CASSLSSSGGYTDTQYF. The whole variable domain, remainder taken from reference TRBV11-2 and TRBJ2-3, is EAGVAQSPRYKIIEKRQSVAFWCNPISGHATLYWYQQILGQGPKLLIQFQNNGVVDDSQLPKDRFSAERLKGVDSTLKIQPAKLEDSAVYLCASSLSSSGGYTDTQYFGPGTRLTVL.

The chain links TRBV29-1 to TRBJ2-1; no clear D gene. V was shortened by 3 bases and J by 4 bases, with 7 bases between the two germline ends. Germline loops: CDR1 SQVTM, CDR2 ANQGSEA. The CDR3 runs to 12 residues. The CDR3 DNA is TGCAGCGTTGAGTCCAGTTACAATGAGCAGTTCTTC. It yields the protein CSVESSYNEQFF.

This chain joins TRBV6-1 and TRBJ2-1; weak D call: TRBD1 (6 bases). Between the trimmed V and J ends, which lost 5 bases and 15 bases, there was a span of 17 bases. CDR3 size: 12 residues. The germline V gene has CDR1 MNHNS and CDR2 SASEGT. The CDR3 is CASSLLRDTVFF. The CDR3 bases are TGTGCCAGCAGTCTCCTCCGGGACACAGTGTTCTTC.

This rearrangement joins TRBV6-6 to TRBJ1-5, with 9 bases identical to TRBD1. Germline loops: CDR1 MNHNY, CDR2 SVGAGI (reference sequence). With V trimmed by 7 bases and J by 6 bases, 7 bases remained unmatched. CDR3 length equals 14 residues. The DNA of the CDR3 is TGTGCCAGCACCCCGGGACAGGGTAGTCAGCCCCAGCATTTT. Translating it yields CASTPGQGSQPQHF.

The CDR3 loop reads CAWRASSGANVLTF. DNA of the CDR3: TGTGCCTGGAGGGCAAGCTCTGGGGCCAACGTCCTGACTTTC. The V call is TRBV30, the J call TRBJ2-6; D gene uncertain. Germline assignment: CDR1 GTSNPN and CDR2 SVGIG (reference sequence). With 3 bases removed from V and 0 bases from J, the gap between germline ends came to 6 bases. The CDR3 contains 14 residues.

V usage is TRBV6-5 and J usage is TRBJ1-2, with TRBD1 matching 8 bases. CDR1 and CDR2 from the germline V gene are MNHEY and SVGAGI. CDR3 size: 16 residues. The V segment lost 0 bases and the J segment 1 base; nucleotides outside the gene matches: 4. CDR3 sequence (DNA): TGTGCCAGCAGTTACTCCTTGGGACAGGATAACTATGGCTACACCTTC. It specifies CASSYSLGQDNYGYTF.

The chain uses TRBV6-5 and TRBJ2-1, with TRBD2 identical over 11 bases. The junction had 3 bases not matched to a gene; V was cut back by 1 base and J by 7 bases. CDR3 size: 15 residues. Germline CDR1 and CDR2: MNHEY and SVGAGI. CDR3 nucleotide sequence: TGTGCCAGCAGTTACTACGCTAGCGGGAGGAATGAGCAGTTCTTC. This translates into CASSYYASGRNEQFF.

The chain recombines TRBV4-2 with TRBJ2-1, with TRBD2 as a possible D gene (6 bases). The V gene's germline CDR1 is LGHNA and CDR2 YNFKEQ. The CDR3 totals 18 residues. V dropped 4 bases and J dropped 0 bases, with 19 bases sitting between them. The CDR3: CASSLEKSAGRSYNEQFF. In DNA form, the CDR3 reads TGTGCCAGCAGCCTCGAGAAGTCCGCGGGACGCTCCTACAATGAGCAGTTCTTC.

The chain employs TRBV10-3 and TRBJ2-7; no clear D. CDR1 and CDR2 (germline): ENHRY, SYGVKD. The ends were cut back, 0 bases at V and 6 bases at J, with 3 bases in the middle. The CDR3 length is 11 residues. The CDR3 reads CAISESSEQYF. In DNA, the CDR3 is TGTGCCATCAGTGAGTCCAGCGAGCAGTACTTC.

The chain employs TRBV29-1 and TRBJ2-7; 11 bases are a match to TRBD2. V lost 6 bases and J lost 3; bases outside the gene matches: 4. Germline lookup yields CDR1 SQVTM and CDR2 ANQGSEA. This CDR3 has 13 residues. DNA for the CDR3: TGCAGCGTGCTAGGGACTAGCGGCTACGAGCAGTACTTC. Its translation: CSVLGTSGYEQYF.